The clone carrying this TCR beta chain was seen only a few times. Its antigen is as yet unknown. The data originate from a study of molecular identifiers for immune sequencing clone quantification. Broader study findings: Identical TCR molecules sharing a barcode could underestimate highly expanded clone sizes.

This CDR3 is built from 14 residues. From germline, CDR1 is SGHTA and CDR2 FQGTGA. V lost 3 bases, J lost 4 bases, and 11 bases lay in between. In TCRdb, the PCR reads were re-called with MiXCR into one record per CDR3 protein. The sample lists about 320,000 distinct CDR3 sequences, 20% to 25% occurring once. The chain recombines TRBV7-3 with TRBJ2-3, with D possibly matching TRBD2 (5 bases). The receptor was derived from a human donor in good health. Some libraries in this study had Jurkat cell RNA spiked in. The sequenced material came from naive CD8+ T cells from blood, with Jurkat cell RNA spiked in. Subset in this sample: FACS-sorted CD8+CD4-CCR7+CD45RA+ naive T cells. The CDR3, as DNA: TGTGCCAGCAGCTTCAGTCTCGGGGCAGATACGCAGTATTTT. Translation gives CASSFSLGADTQYF.